The present entry profiles one T cell receptor (beta chain) with its context. Sequencing was performed with immunoSEQ multiplex PCR; in TCRdb, only in-frame clones are kept and a portion is missing. The sample lists 160,000 or so clones; more than 65% were seen once. The sample comes from a study of cytotoxic CD8 clonotypes in ibrutinib-treated CLL. The clonotype comes from a human donor with chronic lymphocytic leukemia. Source: PBMCs, taken after 12 months of ibrutinib treatment.

The CDR3 protein is CASSLVGETQYF. Here the CDR3 DNA reads TGTGCCAGCAGCTTGGTGGGAGAGACCCAGTACTTC. The rearrangement joins TRBV5-4 to TRBJ2-5; D unresolved. The V end was cut by 0 bases, the J end by 4 bases, with 4 bases between. Per the germline V gene, CDR1 is SGHNT and CDR2 is YYREEE (reference sequence). The CDR3 totals 12 residues.